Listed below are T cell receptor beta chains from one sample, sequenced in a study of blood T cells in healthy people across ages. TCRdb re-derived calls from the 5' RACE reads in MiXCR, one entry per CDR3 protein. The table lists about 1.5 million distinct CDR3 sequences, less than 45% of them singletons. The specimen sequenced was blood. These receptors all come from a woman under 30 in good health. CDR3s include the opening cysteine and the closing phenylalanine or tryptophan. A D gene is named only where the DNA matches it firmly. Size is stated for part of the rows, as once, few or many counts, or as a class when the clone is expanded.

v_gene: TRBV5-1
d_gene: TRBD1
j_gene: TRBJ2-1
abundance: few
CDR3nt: TGCGCCAGCAGCTTGGGGGACAGGGGTATCTACAATGAGCAGTTCTTC
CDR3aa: CASSLGDRGIYNEQFF

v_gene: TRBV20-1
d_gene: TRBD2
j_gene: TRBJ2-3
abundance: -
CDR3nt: TGCAGTGCTAGACTAGCGGGGGCGTTAGTTCGGACAGATACGCAGTATTTT
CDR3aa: CSARLAGALVRTDTQYF

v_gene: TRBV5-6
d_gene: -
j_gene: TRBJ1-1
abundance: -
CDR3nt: TGTGCCAGCAGCTGGGGGGTCCGGAACACTGAAGCTTTCTTT
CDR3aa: CASSWGVRNTEAFF

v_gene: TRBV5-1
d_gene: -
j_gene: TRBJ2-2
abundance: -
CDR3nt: TGCGCCAGCAGCTGGGGCCCGGTGCAGGGGAACACCGGGGAGCTGTTTTTT
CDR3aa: CASSWGPVQGNTGELFF

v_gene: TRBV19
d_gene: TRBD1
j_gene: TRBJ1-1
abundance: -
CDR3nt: TGTGCCAGTAGATCGGGGACAGTGAACACTGAAGCTTTCTTT
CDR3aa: CASRSGTVNTEAFF

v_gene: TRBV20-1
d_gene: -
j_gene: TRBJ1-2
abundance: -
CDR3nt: TGCAGTGCTAGGTTCTGGCATCGGGGCTACACCTTC
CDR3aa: CSARFWHRGYTF

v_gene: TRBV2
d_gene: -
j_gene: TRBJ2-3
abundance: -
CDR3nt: TGTGCCAGCAGCCAACAGGGTAGTGTCACAGATACGCAGTATTTT
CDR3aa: CASSQQGSVTDTQYF

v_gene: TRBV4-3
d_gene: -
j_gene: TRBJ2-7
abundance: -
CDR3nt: TGCGCCAGCAGCCAGAGGACGCACAATGAGCAGTACTTC
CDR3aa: CASSQRTHNEQYF

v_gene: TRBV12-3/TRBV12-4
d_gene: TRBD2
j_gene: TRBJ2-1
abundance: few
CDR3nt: TGTGCCAGCCTCGCGGGGGGGCCGGCCTACAATGAGCAGTTCTTC
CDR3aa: CASLAGGPAYNEQFF

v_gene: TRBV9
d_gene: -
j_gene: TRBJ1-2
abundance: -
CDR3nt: TGTGCCAGCAGCGCCGACTTCGGTGGCTACACCTTC
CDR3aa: CASSADFGGYTF

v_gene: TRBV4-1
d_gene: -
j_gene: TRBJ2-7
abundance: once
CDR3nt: TGCGCCAGCAGCCAAGGAATAACAGAGGGCTACGAGCAGTACTTC
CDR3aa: CASSQGITEGYEQYF

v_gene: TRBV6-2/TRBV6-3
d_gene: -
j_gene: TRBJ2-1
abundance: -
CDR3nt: TGTGCCAGCAGTTACTATTCCGGACTCGACAATGAGCAGTTCTTC
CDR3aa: CASSYYSGLDNEQFF

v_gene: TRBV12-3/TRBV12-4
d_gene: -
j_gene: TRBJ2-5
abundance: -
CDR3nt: TGTGCCAGCAGTTGGGGGCCCTATGGGGAGACCCAGTACTTC
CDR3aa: CASSWGPYGETQYF

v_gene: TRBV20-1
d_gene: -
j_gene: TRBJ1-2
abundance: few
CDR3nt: TGCAGTGCTGGGACCAGGGATAACTATGGCTACACCTTC
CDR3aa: CSAGTRDNYGYTF

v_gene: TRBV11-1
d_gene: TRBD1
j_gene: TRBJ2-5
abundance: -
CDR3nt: TGTGCCAGCAGCTACAGGGGGCGTTGGGAGACCCAGTACTTC
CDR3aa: CASSYRGRWETQYF